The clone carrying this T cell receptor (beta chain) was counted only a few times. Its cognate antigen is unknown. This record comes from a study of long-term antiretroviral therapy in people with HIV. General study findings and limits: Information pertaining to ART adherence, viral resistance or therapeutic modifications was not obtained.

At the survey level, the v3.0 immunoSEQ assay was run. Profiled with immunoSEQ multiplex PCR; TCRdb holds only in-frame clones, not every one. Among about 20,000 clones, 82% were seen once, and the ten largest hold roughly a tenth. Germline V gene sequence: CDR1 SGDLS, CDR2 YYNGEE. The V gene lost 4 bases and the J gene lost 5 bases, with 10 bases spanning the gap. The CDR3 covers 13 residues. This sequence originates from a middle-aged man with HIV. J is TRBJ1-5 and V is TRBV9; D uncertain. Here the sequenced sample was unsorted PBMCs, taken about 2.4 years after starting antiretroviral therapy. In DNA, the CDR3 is TGTGCCAGCAGCCCAGAGGGTTATCAGCCCCAGCATTTT. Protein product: CASSPEGYQPQHF. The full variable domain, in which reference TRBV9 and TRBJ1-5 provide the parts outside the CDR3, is DSGVTQTPKHLITATGQRVTLRCSPRSGDLSVYWYQQSLDQGLQFLIQYYNGEERAKGNILERFSAQQFPDLHSELNLSSLELGDSALYFCASSPEGYQPQHFGDGTRLSIL.